Included here is one T cell receptor beta chain sequence, with context. Its target is not known. The entry originates in a study of glioma-infiltrating T cells after dendritic cell vaccination. About the study: Dendritic cells derived from monocytes and pulsed with autologous tumor lysate formed the vaccine. Three intradermal dendritic cell vaccine injections were given every two weeks. Study observations and caveats: TCR clonality showed no direct relationship with survival.

The CDR3 is made up of 13 amino acids. Per germline, CDR1 SGHNT and CDR2 YYREEE (reference sequence). The V end lost 3 bases, the J end lost 7 bases, and 10 bases lay between the germline ends. The primer mix had 60 V beta and 13 J beta primers. The repertoire was sequenced with immunoSEQ multiplex PCR; TCRdb's copy has only in-frame clones and lacks some. The sample carries under 100,000 clones, 85% to 90% recorded once. Sample: blood, taken before dendritic cell vaccination. This receptor was obtained from a human donor with glioblastoma. This chain uses TRBV5-4 with TRBJ2-2, with a weak D call TRBD2 (6 bases). The CDR3 DNA follows: TGTGCCAGCAGCTACGGGAGCATCGGGGAGCTGTTTTTT. It encodes CASSYGSIGELFF.